Below, 20 T cell receptor beta chains from the same sample are listed, as sequenced in a study of blood T cell repertoires in COVID-19 (dated by TCRdb to between 2020 and 2021). Library generation was performed with the immunoSEQ multiplex PCR assay. TCRdb's version of the immuneACCESS table is confined to in-frame rearrangements and falls short of the full clone set. An unresolved V gene accounts for under half of the shortfall where checked; the remainder is of unknown origin. A total of roughly 250,000 clones appear in this sample, 75% to 90% of them only once. Approximately 3.4% of the sample is held by the ten biggest clonotypes. Source material: PBMCs or T cells enriched from blood (not recorded which). Source of these receptors: a woman in her forties who had been exposed to COVID-19.

This rearrangement joins TRBV7-3 to TRBJ2-7, with a possible D match to TRBD1 (5 bases). CDR3 length: 14 amino acids. V was trimmed by 0 bases and J by 2 bases, leaving 8 bases between them. The V gene's germline CDR1 is SGHTA and CDR2 FQGTGA. As DNA, the CDR3 is TGTGCCAGCAGCTTAACCCAGGGCCCCTACGAGCAGTACTTC. This gives the protein CASSLTQGPYEQYF.

The chain has TRBV11-2 and TRBJ1-1; perhaps TRBD1 as D (5 bases). CDR1 SGHAT and CDR2 FQNNGV come from the germline V gene. The CDR3 length is 13 residues. Trimming pared 5 bases from V and 2 bases from J, leaving 9 bases between. CDR3 DNA: TGTGCCAGCAGCCCAGGGCCAAACACTGAAGCTTTCTTT. It translates to CASSPGPNTEAFF.

This chain connects TRBV12-3 or TRBV12-4 to TRBJ1-5; D gene uncertain. Trimming left V 2 bases short and J 7 bases short, with 9 bases between. The CDR3 loop spans 13 amino acids. CDR3 coding DNA: TGTGCCAGCAGTTTAAGACTAGACCAGCCCCAGCATTTT. It codes for CASSLRLDQPQHF.

The chain is built from TRBV12-3 or TRBV12-4 and TRBJ2-3; no clear D. The V end lost 3 bases, the J end lost 3 bases, and 7 bases lay between the germline ends. The CDR3 spans 13 residues. CDR3 amino acids: CASSLSLTDTQYF. In nucleotides, the CDR3 is TGTGCCAGCAGTTTGAGCCTGACAGATACGCAGTATTTT.

This rearrangement joins TRBV5-1 to TRBJ1-3; D not resolved. The CDR3 has 17 amino acids. Looked up from germline, CDR1 is SGHRS and CDR2 is YFSETQ. V lost 0 bases and J 0 bases, leaving 13 bases between the germline ends. CDR3 sequence reads: CASSLVPAGLSGNTIYF. CDR3 sequence (DNA): TGCGCCAGCAGCTTGGTCCCAGCAGGTCTCTCTGGAAACACCATATATTTT.

The chain employs TRBV10-3 and TRBJ2-7; D not certain. CDR1 and CDR2 from the germline V gene are ENHRY and SYGVKD. The length of the CDR3 is 13 residues. V was cut by 10 bases and J by 3 bases, with 16 bases left in between. CDR3 residues: CATRLAEVYEQYF. The DNA for the CDR3 is TGTGCCACCAGACTCGCCGAGGTCTACGAGCAGTACTTC.

V gene TRBV7-9 combines with J gene TRBJ2-5, with TRBD2 matching over 8 bases. V trimming: 5 bases; J trimming: 5 bases; junction bases outside the gene matches: 7. This CDR3 contains 14 residues. CDR1 is SEHNR, CDR2 FQNEAQ, per germline (reference sequence). The CDR3 region has the DNA TGTGCCAGCAGCCAGAGCGGGAGTAGCGAGACCCAGTACTTC. Translated, it gives CASSQSGSSETQYF.

Only a few counts were recorded for this clone. The gene calls are TRBV5-1 and TRBJ2-3, with D perhaps TRBD1 (6 bases). Trimming left V 2 bases short and J 8 bases short, with 15 bases between. The CDR3 totals 14 residues. In germline, CDR1 is SGHRS, CDR2 YFSETQ. Written as DNA, the CDR3 is TGCGCCAGCAGCTTAACAGGGTATTATACTACGCAGTATTTT. As protein: CASSLTGYYTTQYF.

The rearrangement links TRBV28 to TRBJ1-2, with unresolved D. Trimming removed 4 bases from V and 4 bases from J, with 10 bases in between. Germline CDR1 MDHEN, CDR2 SYDVKM. The CDR3 is 13 residues long. CDR3 in DNA: TGTGCCAGCAGTTCCGGGAACACCTATGGCTACACCTTC. The encoded protein is CASSSGNTYGYTF.

V gene TRBV7-9 combines with J gene TRBJ2-5; the match to TRBD1 covers 7 bases. The germline gives CDR1 SEHNR, CDR2 FQNEAQ (reference sequence). The CDR3 consists of 16 residues. V shed 5 bases, J shed 2 bases, and the junction held 11 bases outside the gene matches. CDR3 residues: CASSNYPGQTQETQYF. CDR3 nucleotides: TGTGCCAGCAGCAATTATCCGGGACAGACACAAGAGACCCAGTACTTC. The full variable domain, with the rest looked up from reference TRBV7-9 and TRBJ2-5, is DTGVSQNPRHKITKRGQNVTFRCDPISEHNRLYWYRQTLGQGPEFLTYFQNEAQLEKSRLLSDRFSAERPKGSFSTLEIQRTEQGDSAMYLCASSNYPGQTQETQYFGPGTRLLVL.

This clone was seen repeatedly, ten times or more. The rearrangement uses TRBV15 and TRBJ2-1, with 7 bases matching TRBD2. Germline CDR1 is LNHNV and CDR2 is YYDKDF (reference sequence). This CDR3 has 15 amino acids. V lost 5 bases and J lost 1; bases outside the gene matches: 5. In DNA, the CDR3 is TGTGCCACCAGCCAAGGGAGGGAATCCTACAATGAGCAGTTCTTC. Amino acid sequence: CATSQGRESYNEQFF. Variable domain in full (rest from reference TRBV15 and TRBJ2-1): DAMVIQNPRYQVTQFGKPVTLSCSQTLNHNVMYWYQQKSSQAPKLLFHYYDKDFNNEADTPDNFQSRRPNTSFCFLDIRSPGLGDTAMYLCATSQGRESYNEQFFGPGTRLTVL.

This sequence joins TRBV7-8 and TRBJ2-1, with 12 bases fitting TRBD2. Germline assignment: CDR1 SGHVS and CDR2 FQNEAQ. The CDR3 is 15 amino acids. J was trimmed by 4 bases and V by 3 bases; bases with no gene match: 1. This chain's CDR3 is CASSFTSGRYNEQFF. CDR3 nucleotides: TGTGCCAGCAGCTTCACTAGCGGGAGGTACAATGAGCAGTTCTTC. The full variable domain, with the rest looked up from reference TRBV7-8 and TRBJ2-1, is GAGVSQSPRYKVAKRGQDVALRCDPISGHVSLFWYQQALGQGPEFLTYFQNEAQLDKSGLPSDRFFAERPEGSVSTLKIQRTQQEDSAVYLCASSFTSGRYNEQFFGPGTRLTVL.

This chain joins TRBV5-1 and TRBJ1-2, with a weak D call TRBD1 (5 bases). Germline assignment: CDR1 SGHRS and CDR2 YFSETQ. The V end was cut by 4 bases, the J end by 4 bases, with 14 bases between. The CDR3 has 14 residues. CDR3 nucleotides: TGCGCCAGCAGCCGAGGGGAGGGTAGCTATGGCTACACCTTC. This sequence encodes CASSRGEGSYGYTF.

The J gene is TRBJ1-2, the V gene TRBV28; D is undetermined. Germline V gene lookup returns CDR1 MDHEN and CDR2 SYDVKM. The CDR3 consists of 14 residues. V lost 2 bases and J 7 bases, leaving 14 bases between the germline ends. The CDR3 DNA is TGTGCCAGCAGTTTACTTACGGGAAGGTTTGGCTACACCTTC. It is translated as CASSLLTGRFGYTF.

The chain joins TRBV11-3 to TRBJ1-1, with TRBD1 matching 9 bases. Germline trimming cut 5 bases from V and 5 bases from J; bases unmatched to any gene: 6. In germline, CDR1 is SGHNT, CDR2 YENEEA. The CDR3 runs to 14 residues. The CDR3 here is CASSDHRGRTEAFF. In DNA form, the CDR3 reads TGTGCCAGCAGCGACCACAGGGGGCGGACTGAAGCTTTCTTT.

V gene TRBV27 combines with J gene TRBJ1-6; 10 bases are shared with TRBD1. The CDR3 covers 14 residues. J lost 11 bases, V lost 5 bases, and 6 bases had no gene match. Germline CDR1 and CDR2: MNHEY and SMNVEV (reference sequence). CDR3 sequence: CASSLRDRGPPLHF. In DNA form, the CDR3 reads TGTGCCAGCAGTCTCCGGGACAGGGGTCCACCCCTCCACTTT.

The V call is TRBV9, the J call TRBJ2-3; the D gene is possibly TRBD2 (5 bases). V was shortened by 4 bases and J by 2 bases, with 14 bases between the two germline ends. CDR1 and CDR2 (germline): SGDLS, YYNGEE. This CDR3 has 15 amino acids. The CDR3 coding sequence is TGTGCCAGCAGCCCTCCCGGGGAGATCACAGATACGCAGTATTTT. Amino acid sequence: CASSPPGEITDTQYF.

V and J are TRBV4-1 and TRBJ1-2; possibly TRBD1 for D (6 bases). Germline assignment: CDR1 MGHRA and CDR2 YSYEKL. With 0 bases removed from V and 4 bases from J, the gap between germline ends came to 12 bases. The CDR3 spans 15 residues. CDR3 sequence (DNA): TGCGCCAGCAGCCAAGATTGGGGGCAGGGCTATGGCTACACCTTC. Translation: CASSQDWGQGYGYTF.

The J gene is TRBJ2-7, the V gene TRBV5-1, with D possibly matching TRBD1 (5 bases). V lost 4 bases, J lost 4 bases, and 12 bases lay in between. The CDR3 extends over 13 amino acids. Germline V lookup: CDR1 SGHRS, CDR2 YFSETQ. In DNA, the CDR3 is TGCGCCAGCAGCGACAGAGAACTGTACGAGCAGTACTTC. Translated, it gives CASSDRELYEQYF.

The genes are TRBV7-9 and TRBJ2-2; D remains unclear. Trimming removed 4 bases from V and 6 bases from J, with 9 bases in between. Germline V gives CDR1 SEHNR, CDR2 FQNEAQ (reference sequence). CDR3 size: 13 residues. The CDR3 sequence is CASSSLFSGELFF. The DNA of the CDR3 is TGTGCCAGCAGCTCCCTTTTTTCCGGGGAGCTGTTTTTT.